A selection of T cell receptor beta chains follows, all from one sample in a study of OX40 agonist ivuxolimab in advanced cancers. The protocol was immunoSEQ multiplex PCR, while the TCRdb copy is restricted to in-frame clones and leaves out a portion. This table has some 67,000 clones, about nine tenths appearing once. This sample comprised CD4+ or CD8+ T cells sorted from blood, obtained in a trial of the OX40 agonist ivuxolimab. The receptors were gathered from an adult with an advanced solid tumor such as melanoma, head and neck, liver or kidney cancer. The CDR3 runs from the conserved cysteine through the conserved F or W. A D gene is named only where the DNA matches it firmly. Clone size is not always given. Where it is, it says once, few, many or a class for expanded clones.

V	D	size	J	DNA	CDR3
TRBV9	TRBD1	-	TRBJ1-1	TGTGCCAGCAGCGTAGTCACAGGGGGGACTGAAGCTTTCTTT	CASSVVTGGTEAFF
TRBV5-1	-	-	TRBJ1-1	TGCGCCAGCAGCATGACCAAGGATGGTGAAGCTTTCTTT	CASSMTKDGEAFF
TRBV25-1	TRBD1	-	TRBJ1-2	TGTGCCAGCAGTGAAGAGACAGGGGGCTTCAACTATGGCTACACCTTC	CASSEETGGFNYGYTF
TRBV7-9	-	-	TRBJ2-1	TGTGCCAGCAGCCAAATCTACAATGAGCAGTTCTTC	CASSQIYNEQFF
TRBV7-9	-	few	TRBJ2-4	TGTGCCAGCGGGAGCGGGGCCAAAAACATTCAGTACTTC	CASGSGAKNIQYF
TRBV5-1	TRBD1	once	TRBJ1-3	TGCGCCAGCAGCTTACAGGGGGCAGACACCATATATTTT	CASSLQGADTIYF
TRBV5-4	TRBD1	-	TRBJ2-7	TGTGCCAGCAGCGCCAGACAGGGTGGGTCCTACGAGCAGTACTTC	CASSARQGGSYEQYF
TRBV11-2	-	-	TRBJ2-1	TGTGCCAGCAGCTTAACGGCAGGGAACAATGAGCAGTTCTTC	CASSLTAGNNEQFF
TRBV18	-	-	TRBJ1-2	TGTGCCAGCTCACCACCGGGGGATGGAGCGCGCGGCTACACCTTC	CASSPPGDGARGYTF
TRBV18	TRBD2	-	TRBJ2-2	TGTGCCAGCTCACCACCGGGACTAGCGGGGGCCGGTACCGGGGAGCTGTTTTTT	CASSPPGLAGAGTGELFF
TRBV25-1	-	-	TRBJ2-4	TGTGCCAGCACCGACTCCCGGGACCCTCGGAACATTCAGTACTTC	CASTDSRDPRNIQYF
TRBV5-4	TRBD1	-	TRBJ1-6	TGTGCCAGCAGCTCTGGGACAGACAATTCACCCCTCCACTTT	CASSSGTDNSPLHF
TRBV19	TRBD1	-	TRBJ1-1	TGTGCCAGTAGTATAGGGGGACAGGTAGGCGTGAGAGCTTTCTTT	CASSIGGQVGVRAFF
TRBV6-1	-	-	TRBJ1-1	TGTGCCAGCGGATTGAACACTGAAGCTTTCTTT	CASGLNTEAFF
TRBV12-5	-	-	TRBJ2-3	TGTGCTAGTGGTTTGGGTTCGGGTAGCACAGATACGCAGTATTTT	CASGLGSGSTDTQYF
TRBV18	-	-	TRBJ2-5	TGTGCCAGCTCACCACATCAGGAGACCCAGTACTTC	CASSPHQETQYF
TRBV2	-	-	TRBJ2-7	TGTGCCAGCAATGGACAGTACGAGCAGTACTTC	CASNGQYEQYF
TRBV5-4	-	-	TRBJ1-5	TGTGCCAGCAGTCTTGGAGGGGGGACCGACAATCAGCCCCAGCATTTT	CASSLGGGTDNQPQHF
TRBV6-5	-	-	TRBJ2-1	TGTGCCAGCAGTTACTCGGGGGCTCTCTACAATGAGCAGTTCTTC	CASSYSGALYNEQFF
TRBV27	TRBD1	few	TRBJ1-6	TGTGCCAGCAGTTTAGTTGGGACAGTAAATTCACCCCTCCACTTT	CASSLVGTVNSPLHF
TRBV15	-	-	TRBJ2-1	TGTGCCACCAGCAGAGAAGGGTTGGGTGAGCAGTTCTTC	CATSREGLGEQFF
TRBV5-6	-	-	TRBJ1-5	TGTGCCAGCAGCTTTGCCGGGCAAACCGGTAATCAGCCCCAGCATTTT	CASSFAGQTGNQPQHF
TRBV7-6	TRBD1	-	TRBJ2-4	TGTGCCAGCAGCTCCGGGACAGTCTCCGAGAAAAACATTCAGTACTTC	CASSSGTVSEKNIQYF
TRBV6-5	-	-	TRBJ2-6	TGTGCCAGCAAGGGTCTCGAATCTGGGGCCAACGTCCTGACTTTC	CASKGLESGANVLTF
TRBV6-5	-	-	TRBJ1-2	TGTGCCAGCAGCCCCGGCTATGGCTACACCTTC	CASSPGYGYTF
TRBV2	-	once	TRBJ1-4	TGTGCCAGCGGTCTGGAGAGGGGTGAAAAACTGTTTTTT	CASGLERGEKLFF
TRBV21-1	-	-	TRBJ1-2	TGTGCCAGCAACCCCGATCCGGGACAGAGTAATGGCTACACCTTC	CASNPDPGQSNGYTF
TRBV18	TRBD1	-	TRBJ1-1	TGTGCCAGCTCACCCAACACCGGACAGGCCAACACTGAAGCTTTCTTT	CASSPNTGQANTEAFF